Given below is one TCR beta chain in context. Its binding antigen is unknown. Base quality data are lacking; no much larger clone is found one base away. Collaborating institutions collected whole blood in K2EDTA tubes following their own protocols. For TCRbeta analysis, collaborators shipped samples in one of three forms: frozen whole blood, isolated PBMCs, or DNA extracted from either of those sample types. A distance of 14 bases separates the germline ends of V and J, which lose 0 bases and 10 bases respectively. Measured from the cysteine to the phenylalanine, the CDR3 is 15 residues long. Of the read, only the CDR3 DNA is kept; its 45 bases are in frame from base 1. Looking up the germline V gene (reference sequence) yields CDR1 SGHKS and CDR2 YYEKEE. This sample was taken from a study of blood T cell repertoires in COVID-19 (dated by TCRdb to 2020 to 2022). Study-wide context: Collaborator samples came from the United States, Italy and Spain and covered acute and convalescent phases of COVID-19. The material from the prospective study consisted of cDNA or gDNA derived from T cells, B-cell-depleted T cells, or PBMCs. Deeply sampled blood TCRbeta repertoires from subjects exposed to, actively infected with, or recovered from COVID-19 were included in the dataset. A freely available public database, intended as a resource for researchers studying the immune response to SARS-CoV-2, is where the repertoires were released. Samples came from the ongoing ImmuneRACE study (first 160 participants) plus 1,254 subjects from 6 global collaborators. The sample metadata nearly always contained a de-identified subject ID, COVID-19 status, age in years and sex. Where HLA class I and class II types were available, the types were taken from metadata supplied by the sample provider, not from assay-based typing. General conclusions and limits of the study: How much clinical and demographic metadata was included differed by source and by participant, and the metadata was provided uncurated.

The immunoSEQ Assay, a bias-controlled multiplex PCR, was used to amplify TCRbeta CDR3 regions from genomic DNA. On the study's bioinformatics: Within the assay, amplification of reference gene primers was used to estimate how many nucleated cells each sample contained. To quantify the absolute abundance of each unique TCRbeta CDR3 rearrangement, sequence reads were collapsed and filtered. For each sample, productive Simpson clonality was calculated as the square root of Simpson's diversity index over productive rearrangements. TCRdb limited this immuneACCESS table to in-frame rearrangements with V and J called. A share of clones is missing; checked studies link under half to unresolved V genes, and the rest is unexplained. The D gene and trimming were derived from the DNA, and the V and J assignments and clone size from that table. The sample contains about 150,000 clones, roughly 81% of them found a single time. The ten largest clones take up about 2.8% of the sample.

Sequenced input: peripheral blood. This TCR derives from a human donor with acute or convalescent COVID-19. The donor label of this sample is uncertain. The chain is encoded by TRBV5-5 joined to TRBJ1-6, and possibly TRBD1, on 6 matching bases. In nucleotides, the sequence is TGTGCCAGCAGCTTGGGCGGGGGCGCCGGGTCACCCCTCCACTTT. The encoded protein is CASSLGGGAGSPLHF.